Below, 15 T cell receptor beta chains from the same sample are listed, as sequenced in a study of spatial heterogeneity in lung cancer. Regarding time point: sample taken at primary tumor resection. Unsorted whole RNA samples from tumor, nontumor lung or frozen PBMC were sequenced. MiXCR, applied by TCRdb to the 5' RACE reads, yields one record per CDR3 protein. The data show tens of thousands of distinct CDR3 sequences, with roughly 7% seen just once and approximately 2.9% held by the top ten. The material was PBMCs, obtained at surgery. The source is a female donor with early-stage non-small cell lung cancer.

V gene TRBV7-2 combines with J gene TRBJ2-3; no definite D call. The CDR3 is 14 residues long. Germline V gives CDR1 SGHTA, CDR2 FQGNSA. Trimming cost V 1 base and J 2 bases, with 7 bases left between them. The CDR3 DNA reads TGTGCCAGCAGCTTAGTTCTACTCACAGATACGCAGTATTTT. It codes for CASSLVLLTDTQYF.

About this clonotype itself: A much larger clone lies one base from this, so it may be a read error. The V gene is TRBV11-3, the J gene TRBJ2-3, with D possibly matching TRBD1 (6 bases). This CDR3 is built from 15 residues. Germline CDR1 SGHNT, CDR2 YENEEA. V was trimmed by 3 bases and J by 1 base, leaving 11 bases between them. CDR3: CASSLGHMGTDTQYF. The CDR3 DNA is TGTGCCAGCAGCTTGGGACATATGGGCACAGATACGCAGTATTTT. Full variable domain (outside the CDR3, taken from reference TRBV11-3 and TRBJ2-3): EAGVVQSPRYKIIEKKQPVAFWCNPISGHNTLYWYLQNLGQGPELLIRYENEEAVDDSQLPKDRFSAERLKGVDSTLKIQPAELGDSAVYLCASSLGHMGTDTQYFGPGTRLTVL.

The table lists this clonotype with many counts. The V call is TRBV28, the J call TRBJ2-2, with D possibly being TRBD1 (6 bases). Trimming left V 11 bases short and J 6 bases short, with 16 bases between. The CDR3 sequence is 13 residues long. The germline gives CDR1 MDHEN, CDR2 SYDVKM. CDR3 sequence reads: CAGGTGLAGELFF. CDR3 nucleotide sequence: TGTGCCGGCGGAACAGGGTTGGCCGGGGAGCTGTTTTTT.

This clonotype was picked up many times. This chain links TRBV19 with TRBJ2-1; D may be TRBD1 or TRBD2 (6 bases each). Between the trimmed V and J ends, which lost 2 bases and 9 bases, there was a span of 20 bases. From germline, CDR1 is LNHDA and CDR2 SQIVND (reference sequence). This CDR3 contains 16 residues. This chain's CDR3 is CASSILGGTSSSEQFF. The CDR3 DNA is TGTGCCAGTAGTATATTAGGGGGGACAAGCTCGAGTGAGCAGTTCTTC.

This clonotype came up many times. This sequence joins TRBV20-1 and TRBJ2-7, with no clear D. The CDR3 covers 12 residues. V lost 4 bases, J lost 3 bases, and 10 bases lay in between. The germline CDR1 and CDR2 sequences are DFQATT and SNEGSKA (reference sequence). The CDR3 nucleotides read TGCAGTGCTAATGGGTACAACTACGAGCAGTACTTC. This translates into CSANGYNYEQYF.

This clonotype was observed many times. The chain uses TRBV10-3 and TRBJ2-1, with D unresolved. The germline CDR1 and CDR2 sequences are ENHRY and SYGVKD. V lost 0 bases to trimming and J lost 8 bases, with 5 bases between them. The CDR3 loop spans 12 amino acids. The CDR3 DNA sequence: TGTGCCATCAGTGAGTCGCCTCATGAGCAGTTCTTC. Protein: CAISESPHEQFF.

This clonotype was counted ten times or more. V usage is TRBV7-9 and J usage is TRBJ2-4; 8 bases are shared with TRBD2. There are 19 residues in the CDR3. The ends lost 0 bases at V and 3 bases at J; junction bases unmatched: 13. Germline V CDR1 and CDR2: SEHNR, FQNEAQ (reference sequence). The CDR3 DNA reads TGTGCCAGCAGCTTAGCTCCCGGGGCCCTAGCGGGTCTCAAAAACATTCAGTACTTC. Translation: CASSLAPGALAGLKNIQYF.

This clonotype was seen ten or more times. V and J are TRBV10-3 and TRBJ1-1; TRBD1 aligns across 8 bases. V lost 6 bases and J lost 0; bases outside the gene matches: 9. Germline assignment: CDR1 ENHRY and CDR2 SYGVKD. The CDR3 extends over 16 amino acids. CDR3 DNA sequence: TGTGCCATCAGGGCCGGGACAGGAAAAATGAACACTGAAGCTTTCTTT. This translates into CAIRAGTGKMNTEAFF.

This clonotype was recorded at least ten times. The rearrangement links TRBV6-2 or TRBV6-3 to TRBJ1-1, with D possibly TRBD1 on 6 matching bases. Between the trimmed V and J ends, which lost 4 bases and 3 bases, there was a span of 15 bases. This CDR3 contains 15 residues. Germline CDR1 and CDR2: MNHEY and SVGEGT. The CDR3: CASSLGGAPHTEAFF. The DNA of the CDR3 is TGTGCCAGCAGTTTGGGGGGCGCTCCCCACACTGAAGCTTTCTTT.

The CDR3 is CASRKGDHTDTQYF. The CDR3 bases are TGTGCCAGCAGAAAAGGGGATCACACAGATACGCAGTATTTT. V gene TRBV27 combines with J gene TRBJ2-3; maybe TRBD1 (5 bases). V was shortened by 6 bases and J by 2 bases, with 12 bases between the two germline ends. CDR3 length equals 14 residues. Per the germline V gene, CDR1 is MNHEY and CDR2 is SMNVEV (reference sequence).

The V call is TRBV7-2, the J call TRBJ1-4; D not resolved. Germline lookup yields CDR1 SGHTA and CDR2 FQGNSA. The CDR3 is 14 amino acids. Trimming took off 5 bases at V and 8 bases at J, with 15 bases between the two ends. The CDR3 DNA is TGTGCCAGCAGCCCGAAGGGAAGGGAGGAAAAACTGTTTTTT. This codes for CASSPKGREEKLFF.

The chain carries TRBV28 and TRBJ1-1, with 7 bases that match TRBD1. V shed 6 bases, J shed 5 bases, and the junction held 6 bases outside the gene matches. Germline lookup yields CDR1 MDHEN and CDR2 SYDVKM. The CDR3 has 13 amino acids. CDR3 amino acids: CASRMTGRTEAFF. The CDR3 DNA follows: TGTGCCAGCAGAATGACAGGGAGAACTGAAGCTTTCTTT.

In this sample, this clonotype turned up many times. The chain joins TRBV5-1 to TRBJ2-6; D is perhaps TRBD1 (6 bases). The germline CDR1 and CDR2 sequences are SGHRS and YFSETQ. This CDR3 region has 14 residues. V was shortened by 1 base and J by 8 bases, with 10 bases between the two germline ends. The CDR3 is CASSLSQGTNVLTF. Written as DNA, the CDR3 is TGCGCCAGCAGCTTGTCCCAGGGGACCAACGTCCTGACTTTC.

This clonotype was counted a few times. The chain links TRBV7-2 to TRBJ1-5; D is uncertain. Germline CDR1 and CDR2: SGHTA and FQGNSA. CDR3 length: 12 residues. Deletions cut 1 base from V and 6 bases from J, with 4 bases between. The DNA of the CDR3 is TGTGCCAGCAGCTTAGAGGGTCAGCCCCAGCATTTT. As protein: CASSLEGQPQHF.

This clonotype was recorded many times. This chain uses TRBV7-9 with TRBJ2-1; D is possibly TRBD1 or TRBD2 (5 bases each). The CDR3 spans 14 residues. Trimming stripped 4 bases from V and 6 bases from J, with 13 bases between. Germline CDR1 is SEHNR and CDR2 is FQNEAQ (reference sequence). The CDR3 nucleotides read TGTGCCAGCAGCTCGGGACCCCAGGGCAATGAGCAGTTCTTC. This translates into CASSSGPQGNEQFF.